This TCR beta chain was sequenced for a study of cytomegalovirus exposure and HLA in healthy donors. Study outcomes and limitations: Most TCR sequences were seen very rarely across donors, but some public TCRs occurred in many. In vitro assays verified that a few CMV-associated chains recognized CMV antigens specifically. The study designated 150 or so TCR beta chains cytomegalovirus-associated.

The donors were part of the validation cohort of roughly 110 subjects. That cohort was separate from the first cohort, which comprised about 730 subjects. The CDR3 spans 12 residues. Deletions cut 9 bases from V and 3 bases from J, with 9 bases between. Germline V gene lookup returns CDR1 MNHNS and CDR2 SASEGT. This table comes from immunoSEQ multiplex PCR, and its TCRdb copy is limited to in-frame clones, with some not included. The data hold about 120,000 clones, with 86% observed a single time. Note on this clone: Its specificity is unknown.

The J gene is TRBJ2-1, the V gene TRBV6-1; maybe TRBD2 (5 bases). Input material: PBMCs. The sequence came from a man aged 18 to 35 in good health and CMV-seronegative. The CDR3 spells CASAAGYNEQFF. The CDR3, as DNA: TGTGCCAGTGCCGCGGGCTACAATGAGCAGTTCTTC.